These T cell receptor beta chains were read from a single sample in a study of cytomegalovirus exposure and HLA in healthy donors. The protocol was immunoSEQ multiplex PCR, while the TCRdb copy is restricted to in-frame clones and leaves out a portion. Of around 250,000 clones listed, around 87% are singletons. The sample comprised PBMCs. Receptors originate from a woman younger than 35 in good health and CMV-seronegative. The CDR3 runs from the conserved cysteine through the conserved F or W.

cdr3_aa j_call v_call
CASSAGGGIGQHF TRBJ1-5 TRBV2
CASSLYPGMRAEAFF TRBJ1-1 TRBV27
CASSIPLSRELFF TRBJ2-2 TRBV19
CSVADSSGANVLTF TRBJ2-6 TRBV29-1
CASSYGDYLNEQFF TRBJ2-1 TRBV5-6
CASSSQGDSPLHF TRBJ1-6 TRBV5-6
CASSLRTALPNSPLHF TRBJ1-6 TRBV27
CASSINRAQPQHF TRBJ1-5 TRBV19
CASSLGGAALQPQHF TRBJ1-5 TRBV7-2
CASSLDRGSNQPQHF TRBJ1-5 TRBV28
CAWSQGNLGPPLHF TRBJ1-6 TRBV30
CASSLGPGGGYTF TRBJ1-2 TRBV7-6
CASSLIGDSYNEQFF TRBJ2-1 TRBV27
CASSVGGNGGTPGNEQFF TRBJ2-1 TRBV9
CASSRIVGELFF TRBJ2-2 TRBV11-3
CASSERNTGELFF TRBJ2-2 TRBV25-1
CASSLASWNTGELFF TRBJ2-2 TRBV7-9
CASSSQGNTEAFF TRBJ1-1 TRBV7-9
CASSYFGQGTSPLHF TRBJ1-6 TRBV6-5
CASSPSLLGDEAFF TRBJ1-1 TRBV19
CASSLGLVRDRVKNSPLHF TRBJ1-6 TRBV28
CASRRGSGAEFNEQFF TRBJ2-1 TRBV6-9
CASSNSNSNQPQHF TRBJ1-5 TRBV28
CASSLTGGEAGELFF TRBJ2-2 TRBV6-5
CAWRAHPLNREKTAEAFF TRBJ1-1 TRBV30
CASSSTESLGYTF TRBJ1-2 TRBV6-5
CASSELRAPWNEQFF TRBJ2-1 TRBV6-1
CAVRPRGLDTQYF TRBJ2-3 TRBV6-1
CASSGTGDHQPQHF TRBJ1-5 TRBV25-1
CASSTTSLAPWDEQYF TRBJ2-7 TRBV19
CASSARTGGMYNSPLHF TRBJ1-6 TRBV9
CASSESWAHGYTF TRBJ1-2 TRBV25-1
CATKGATNEKLFF TRBJ1-4 TRBV19
CATLRDTYMNTEAFF TRBJ1-1 TRBV7-2
CASSSGWGLLYGYTF TRBJ1-2 TRBV6-5
CASSVGQSGYEQYF TRBJ2-7 TRBV9
CASSLGAGSDTQYF TRBJ2-3 TRBV5-4
CASITENPYNEQFF TRBJ2-1 TRBV27
CARDPGQGEKLFF TRBJ1-4 TRBV25-1
CASSLLPVGGYNEQFF TRBJ2-1 TRBV27
CASSDNREAFF TRBJ1-1 TRBV28
CASRRDSNTEAFF TRBJ1-1 TRBV6-5
CASSQVAGEGTQYF TRBJ2-5 TRBV14
CSAGTGPENTEAFF TRBJ1-1 TRBV29-1
CASSFQGHTDTQYF TRBJ2-3 TRBV28
CAISDVSYTEAFF TRBJ1-1 TRBV10-3
CASRDRVLAKNIQYF TRBJ2-4 TRBV4-1